The rows below give T cell receptor beta chains drawn from one sample of a study of cytomegalovirus exposure and HLA in healthy donors. The data were produced by immunoSEQ multiplex PCR, yet TCRdb's version contains in-frame clones alone and is incomplete. The sample includes around 130,000 clones, roughly 83% of them seen just once. Sequencing used PBMCs. All receptors come from a girl aged 2-10 years in good health and CMV-seronegative. The CDR3 runs from the conserved cysteine through the conserved F or W.

V gene: TRBV28
J gene: TRBJ2-1
CDR3 protein: CASSPLGGSAAYNEQFF

V gene: TRBV6-1
J gene: TRBJ2-2
CDR3 protein: CASSEIRSWTGELFF

V gene: TRBV5-8
J gene: TRBJ1-1
CDR3 protein: CASSFRGYGAFF

V gene: TRBV29-1
J gene: TRBJ2-1
CDR3 protein: CSAGRLAGTYNEQFF

V gene: TRBV9
J gene: TRBJ1-1
CDR3 protein: CASSVESTPNTEAFF

V gene: TRBV4-1
J gene: TRBJ2-4
CDR3 protein: CASSQDGASGGRNIQYF

V gene: TRBV7-9
J gene: TRBJ1-2
CDR3 protein: CASNSPDRGRDGYTF

V gene: TRBV7-2
J gene: TRBJ2-7
CDR3 protein: CASSLARGNYEQYF

V gene: TRBV18
J gene: TRBJ1-1
CDR3 protein: CASSPGIRGRNPEAFF

V gene: TRBV9
J gene: TRBJ1-2
CDR3 protein: CASSVDGRNYGYTF

V gene: TRBV2
J gene: TRBJ1-5
CDR3 protein: CASTQVSDSNQPQHF

V gene: TRBV5-1
J gene: TRBJ2-1
CDR3 protein: CASSLAGSWAGGEYSEQFF

V gene: TRBV5-4
J gene: TRBJ2-7
CDR3 protein: CASSPSGSGVSYEQYF

V gene: TRBV2
J gene: TRBJ1-1
CDR3 protein: CASSERGMGLSAFF

V gene: TRBV9
J gene: TRBJ2-5
CDR3 protein: CASSAQGAGETQYF

V gene: TRBV6-5
J gene: TRBJ2-7
CDR3 protein: CASSYEGEQYF

V gene: TRBV29-1
J gene: -
CDR3 protein: CSAYDRGWNEQYF

V gene: TRBV28
J gene: TRBJ2-7
CDR3 protein: CASSLPREIGDEQYF

V gene: TRBV9
J gene: TRBJ2-3
CDR3 protein: CASSVEGRLAGPDTQYF

V gene: TRBV19
J gene: TRBJ2-1
CDR3 protein: CASSIPTLSSYNEQFF

V gene: TRBV4-3
J gene: TRBJ2-1
CDR3 protein: CASSPVLASYSEQFF

V gene: TRBV7-6
J gene: TRBJ2-1
CDR3 protein: CASSQDRYNEQFF

V gene: TRBV4-3
J gene: TRBJ2-1
CDR3 protein: CASSPDKRGYRFF

V gene: TRBV2
J gene: TRBJ2-1
CDR3 protein: CASSGGNSGRRYNEQFF

V gene: TRBV4-1
J gene: TRBJ2-1
CDR3 protein: CASSPVILGQRFYNEQFF

V gene: TRBV19
J gene: TRBJ1-1
CDR3 protein: CASSTRQGLVNTEAFF